This T cell receptor (beta chain) originates from a study of T cell clonality in common variable immunodeficiency. Assay: immunoSEQ multiplex PCR; the TCRdb copy retains only in-frame clones and omits some. The sample yields approximately 52,000 clones, without any singletons. Study results and caveats: Fewer deletions and N-nucleotide insertions were reportedly seen in common variable immunodeficiency TCR beta sequences. The cause of increased CVID clonality remains unclear without subpopulation sequencing. Shared TCRbeta clones were fewer between CVID subjects than controls. TCRbeta clonality was increased in CVID versus healthy controls.

CDR3 length: 13 residues. In germline, CDR1 is SEHNR, CDR2 FQNEAQ (reference sequence). Trimming removed 11 bases from V and 5 bases from J, with 18 bases in between. The table lists this clone with a few counts. Antigen specificity is unknown. With the read ending 3 residues before the CDR3 end, the germline J gene is used to fill in that end. The sample was peripheral blood mononuclear cells. This clonotype was obtained from a person aged 18 to 75 in good health. The rearrangement joins TRBV7-9 to TRBJ1-1; possibly TRBD1 for D (6 bases). CDR3 bases read: TGTGCCCTGGGGGCAGGCTGGTTGACTGAA. This gives the protein CALGAGWLTE. The CDR3, in full, reads CALGAGWLTEAFF.